The 30 T cell receptor beta chains reported below all come from one sample, sequenced in a study of cytomegalovirus exposure and HLA in healthy donors (dated by TCRdb to about 2017). The library relied on the immunoSEQ multiplex PCR assay. In TCRdb, the immuneACCESS table is reduced to in-frame sequences with V and J assigned. These tables do not hold every clone; where another copy was compared, an unresolved V gene accounts for under half, and the others remain unexplained. The sample profile shows about 120,000 clones; about 85% of them were found once. The ten largest account for about 4% of the sample. Material: PBMCs. These receptors originate from a man between 18 and 35 years old in good health and CMV-seropositive.

This chain joins TRBV6-1 and TRBJ2-7, with 9 bases lining up with TRBD1. This CDR3 has 15 amino acids. J lost 2 bases, V lost 3 bases, and 5 bases had no gene match. From germline, CDR1 is MNHNS and CDR2 SASEGT. The CDR3 DNA is TGTGCCAGCAGTGACTCCGGGACAGGGACCTACGAGCAGTACTTC. It specifies CASSDSGTGTYEQYF.

The V gene is TRBV4-1, the J gene TRBJ2-3; D is undetermined. The CDR3 consists of 15 residues. Trimming took 1 base from V and 2 from J, leaving 10 bases between them. Germline CDR1 is MGHRA and CDR2 is YSYEKL. CDR3 nucleotide sequence: TGCGCCAGCAGCCAAGCCTCGCGCCCCACAGATACGCAGTATTTT. Translating gives CASSQASRPTDTQYF.

The rearrangement uses TRBV7-9 and TRBJ2-3; a weak D match, TRBD2 (5 bases). The V gene lost 4 bases and the J gene lost 4 bases, with 21 bases spanning the gap. CDR1 is SEHNR, CDR2 FQNEAQ, per germline (reference sequence). The CDR3 sequence is 17 residues long. CDR3 residues: CASSSELLARYPDTQYF. The DNA of the CDR3 is TGTGCCAGCAGCTCAGAGTTGCTAGCCAGGTATCCAGATACGCAGTATTTT.

The chain carries TRBV9 and TRBJ2-5; 7 nucleotides match TRBD2. CDR1 is SGDLS and CDR2 is YYNGEE in the germline V gene. The CDR3 length is 15 residues. The J segment lost 1 base and the V segment lost 0 bases, leaving 3 bases of the junction unmatched. The CDR3 reads CASSVGGLSQETQYF. Written as DNA, the CDR3 is TGTGCCAGCAGCGTAGGGGGACTATCCCAAGAGACCCAGTACTTC.

The chain employs TRBV6-4 and TRBJ2-1, with a tentative D call TRBD2 (6 bases). From germline, CDR1 is MRHNA and CDR2 SNTAGT. CDR3 size: 15 residues. V was pared by 6 bases and J by 4 bases, with 16 bases between. The CDR3 nucleotides are TGTGCCAGCAGCGCTACCTCAGGAGGGTACAATGAGCAGTTCTTC. This translates into CASSATSGGYNEQFF.

This sequence joins TRBV7-2 and TRBJ1-1; 8 positions match TRBD1. Per the germline V gene, CDR1 is SGHTA and CDR2 is FQGNSA. The J segment lost 1 base and the V segment lost 7 bases, leaving 8 bases of the junction unmatched. This CDR3 is built from 15 residues. The CDR3 protein is CASTLGQGGNTEAFF. CDR3 in DNA: TGTGCCAGCACCCTCGGACAGGGAGGGAACACTGAAGCTTTCTTT.

This clone was picked up one time. The gene calls are TRBV6-1 and TRBJ2-5; 8 bases align to TRBD1. V lost 6 bases, J lost 1 base, and 4 bases stayed unmatched. Germline CDR1 and CDR2: MNHNS and SASEGT. This CDR3 comprises 14 residues. The CDR3 loop is CASRGDRLQETQYF. CDR3 bases: TGTGCCAGCAGGGGGGACAGGCTCCAAGAGACCCAGTACTTC.

This sequence joins TRBV5-6 and TRBJ2-3, with D unresolved. The V gene's germline CDR1 is SGHDT and CDR2 YYEEEE. The CDR3 sequence is 14 residues long. Trimming took 4 bases from V and 5 from J, leaving 14 bases between them. DNA of the CDR3: TGTGCCAGCAGCCCGACTCGCCTGGGAGATACGCAGTATTTT. This codes for CASSPTRLGDTQYF.

The chain has TRBV6-4 and TRBJ1-4, with D possibly being TRBD1 (6 bases). V lost 0 bases and J lost 8, with 19 bases in between. Germline CDR1 MRHNA, CDR2 SNTAGT. The CDR3 sequence is 17 residues long. The CDR3 region is CASSDSPAAGAREKLFF. Here the CDR3 DNA reads TGTGCCAGCAGTGACTCCCCGGCGGCAGGGGCTAGAGAAAAACTGTTTTTT.

The CDR3 DNA follows: TGTGCCAGCAGCCCCTTCGGGGGGTACGAGCAGTACTTC. Protein product: CASSPFGGYEQYF. V usage is TRBV5-8 and J usage is TRBJ2-7, with TRBD2 matching over 7 bases. Germline trimming cut 4 bases from V and 4 bases from J; bases unmatched to any gene: 5. The length of the CDR3 is 13 residues. The germline CDR1 and CDR2 sequences are SGHTS and YDEGEE. The whole variable domain, filled in from reference TRBV5-8 and TRBJ2-7, reads EAGVTQSPTHLIKTRGQQATLRCSPISGHTSVYWYQQALGLGLQFLLWYDEGEERNRGNFPPRFSGRQFPNYSSELNVNALELEDSALYLCASSPFGGYEQYFGPGTRLTVT.

This clone has just one count. This sequence joins TRBV5-4 and TRBJ2-7; 9 bases match TRBD1. V lost 5 bases, J lost 3 bases, and 9 bases stayed unmatched. Per germline, CDR1 SGHNT and CDR2 YYREEE (reference sequence). The CDR3 contains 15 residues. The CDR3 nucleotides are TGTGCCAGCAGTCGACCGGGACAGGGTAACTACGAGCAGTACTTC. Its protein product is CASSRPGQGNYEQYF.

This chain links TRBV18 with TRBJ1-2; 11 bases line up with TRBD1. The germline V gene encodes CDR1 KGHSH and CDR2 LQKENI. The V gene end was trimmed by 2 bases and the J gene end by 8 bases; junction bases not matched to a gene: 10. CDR3 length: 16 amino acids. The CDR3 sequence is CASSPRTGQGAGGYTF. The CDR3 bases are TGTGCCAGCTCACCAAGGACCGGACAGGGGGCGGGAGGCTACACCTTC.

V and J are TRBV28 and TRBJ2-5; 9 nucleotides align to TRBD2. Germline trimming cut 5 bases from V and 5 bases from J; bases unmatched to any gene: 9. Germline V gene lookup returns CDR1 MDHEN and CDR2 SYDVKM. The CDR3 consists of 15 residues. In DNA form, the CDR3 reads TGTGCCAGCAGTATGGGGCGGGGGGGCCCGGAGACCCAGTACTTC. It encodes CASSMGRGGPETQYF.

The chain couples TRBV19 to TRBJ2-5; 7 bases map to TRBD2. The CDR3 contains 15 residues. The germline gives CDR1 LNHDA, CDR2 SQIVND (reference sequence). V gave up 6 bases and J gave up 1 base; unmatched junction bases: 8. CDR3 bases: TGTGCCAGTAGGACGAGGGAGGGAACCCAAGAGACCCAGTACTTC. Its translation is CASRTREGTQETQYF.

CDR3 loop: CASSPGLAGYNEQFF. The CDR3, as DNA: TGTGCCAGCAGCCCGGGACTAGCGGGGTACAATGAGCAGTTCTTC. The chain combines TRBV11-2 with TRBJ2-1; 13 positions match TRBD2. The germline gives CDR1 SGHAT, CDR2 FQNNGV. V was pared by 5 bases and J by 4 bases, with 2 bases of the junction left unmatched. CDR3 length: 15 amino acids.

The rearrangement links TRBV5-1 to TRBJ2-1; D not resolved. Trimming stripped 2 bases from V and 4 bases from J, with 13 bases between. Germline CDR1 SGHRS, CDR2 YFSETQ. The CDR3 has 15 residues. CDR3 in amino acids: CASSFDSPLYNEQFF. CDR3 coding DNA: TGCGCCAGCAGCTTCGACTCCCCATTATACAATGAGCAGTTCTTC.

This clone was observed a single time. The CDR3 bases are TGTGCCAGCAGCGTAGGATTAGGACAGGCGAATTCACCCCTCCACTTT. Encoded protein: CASSVGLGQANSPLHF. The rearrangement uses TRBV9 and TRBJ1-6; 7 bases align to TRBD1. Germline loops: CDR1 SGDLS, CDR2 YYNGEE. This CDR3 spans 16 amino acids. V lost 0 bases and J lost 7; bases outside the gene matches: 7.

J is TRBJ2-7 and V is TRBV19, with 9 bases that match TRBD1. Germline V gene data show CDR1 as LNHDA and CDR2 as SQIVND (reference sequence). The CDR3 is 15 residues long. After removal of 10 bases from V and 0 bases from J, the junction contained 10 bases not matched to a gene. CDR3 sequence (DNA): TGTGCCACCTCAGGACAGGGGAGAGCCTCCTACGAGCAGTACTTC. Its protein is CATSGQGRASYEQYF.

The chain links TRBV11-2 to TRBJ2-3; D may be TRBD2 (6 bases). Germline V CDR1 and CDR2: SGHAT, FQNNGV. This CDR3 is 13 amino acids long. Trimming removed 1 base at V and 6 bases at J, with 8 bases between. The CDR3, as DNA: TGTGCCAGCAGCTTAGGCGCGGGGGATACGCAGTATTTT. Translating it yields CASSLGAGDTQYF.

The J gene is TRBJ1-2, the V gene TRBV4-2, with D maybe TRBD1 (5 bases). Trimming took 0 bases from V and 10 from J, leaving 9 bases between them. Germline CDR1 LGHNA, CDR2 YNFKEQ. The CDR3 runs to 12 residues. This CDR3 reads CASSQDAGDYTF. CDR3 sequence (DNA): TGTGCCAGCAGCCAAGATGCGGGGGACTACACCTTC.

The chain employs TRBV15 and TRBJ2-5; 7 nucleotides agree with TRBD1. The CDR3 is 13 amino acids. Trimming took 9 bases from V and 1 from J; bases not matched to a gene: 5. Germline V CDR1 and CDR2: LNHNV, YYDKDF (reference sequence). The CDR3 here is CATGQRIQETQYF. The CDR3 DNA is TGTGCCACGGGACAGCGCATCCAAGAGACCCAGTACTTC.

The CDR3, as DNA: TGTGCCAGCAGCTTAGGAGGAGCCCTAGCCAAAAACATTCAGTACTTC. Translating gives CASSLGGALAKNIQYF. This chain links TRBV7-2 with TRBJ2-4; no clear D gene. The CDR3 contains 16 residues. Germline-derived CDR1 and CDR2 are SGHTA and FQGNSA. Trimming took off 1 base at V and 0 bases at J, with 10 bases between the two ends.

V is TRBV13 and J is TRBJ1-1; D not certain. Per germline, CDR1 PRHDT and CDR2 FYEKMQ (reference sequence). This CDR3 is built from 12 residues. The V and J ends lost 0 bases and 11 bases respectively, with 10 bases between them. Written as DNA, the CDR3 is TGTGCCAGCAGCTTAGGGGGTTGGGCCGCTTTCTTT. Protein: CASSLGGWAAFF. Using reference TRBV13 and TRBJ1-1 for the parts outside the CDR3, the full variable domain is AAGVIQSPRHLIKEKRETATLKCYPIPRHDTVYWYQQGPGQDPQFLISFYEKMQSDKGSIPDRFSAQQFSDYHSELNMSSLELGDSALYFCASSLGGWAAFFGQGTRLTVV.

The chain carries TRBV19 and TRBJ1-1; TRBD1 might be the D (6 bases). CDR3 length: 15 residues. In germline, CDR1 is LNHDA, CDR2 SQIVND (reference sequence). The V end was cut by 6 bases, the J end by 1 base, with 15 bases between. Written as DNA, the CDR3 is TGTGCCAGTAGCACAGGGTCACGCGGGAACACTGAAGCTTTCTTT. This encodes CASSTGSRGNTEAFF.

V and J are TRBV19 and TRBJ2-2; D remains ambiguous. V was clipped by 3 bases and J by 2 bases, with 13 bases between them. This CDR3 spans 16 amino acids. The germline V gene has CDR1 LNHDA and CDR2 SQIVND (reference sequence). The CDR3 DNA reads TGTGCCAGTAGTATTGACCTGGGCTCCAACACCGGGGAGCTGTTTTTT. This gives the protein CASSIDLGSNTGELFF.

The chain uses TRBV5-6 and TRBJ2-7, with TRBD1 matching 7 bases. V was clipped by 4 bases and J by 3 bases; unmatched bases: 10. The CDR3 runs 15 residues. Looked up from germline, CDR1 is SGHDT and CDR2 is YYEEEE. The CDR3 DNA reads as TGTGCCAGCAGCCCTGGGGACAGATTCTTCTACGAGCAGTACTTC. It translates to CASSPGDRFFYEQYF.

The genes are TRBV6-5 and TRBJ2-1, with D tentatively TRBD1 (6 bases). Per germline, CDR1 MNHEY and CDR2 SVGAGI. The V end lost 5 bases, the J end lost 6 bases, and 8 bases lay between the germline ends. CDR3 size: 12 residues. The CDR3 loop reads CASSLGGNEQFF. CDR3 bases: TGTGCCAGCAGTCTAGGGGGCAATGAGCAGTTCTTC.

This chain connects TRBV18 to TRBJ2-3; D gene uncertain. Trimming took off 5 bases at V and 0 bases at J, with 12 bases between the two ends. This CDR3 comprises 15 residues. From germline, CDR1 is KGHSH and CDR2 LQKENI. As DNA, the CDR3 is TGTGCCAGCTCAACGCCCCTCACTAGCACAGATACGCAGTATTTT. Translating it yields CASSTPLTSTDTQYF.

The chain carries TRBV6-5 and TRBJ1-2, with unresolved D. The V end was cut by 0 bases, the J end by 5 bases, with 7 bases between. This CDR3 spans 13 amino acids. Germline CDR1 and CDR2: MNHEY and SVGAGI. As DNA, the CDR3 is TGTGCCAGCAGTTACTCCCAGGTTTATGGCTACACCTTC. Translating it yields CASSYSQVYGYTF.

The gene calls are TRBV27 and TRBJ1-5, with TRBD1 identical over 7 bases. The CDR3 runs to 14 residues. The J segment lost 3 bases and the V segment lost 4 bases, leaving 3 bases of the junction unmatched. Looked up from germline, CDR1 is MNHEY and CDR2 is SMNVEV (reference sequence). CDR3 protein: CASSSTGLNQPQHF. The CDR3 DNA reads as TGTGCCAGCAGTTCGACAGGGCTCAATCAGCCCCAGCATTTT.